Listed below are T cell receptor beta chains from one sample, sequenced in a study of CD8+ T cells in alopecia areata. TCRdb's table, derived via immunoSEQ multiplex PCR, lists solely in-frame clones and lacks some. The sample includes 150,000 or so clones, around 54% of them seen just once. Sequenced: CD4+ T cells sorted from blood. The receptors derive from a human donor in good health. Both conserved end residues are part of each CDR3. A D gene is named only where the DNA matches it firmly. For some rows the clone size is stated as once, few or many, or as a class when expanded; others skip it.

>TRBD1|few|TRBV30|TRBJ1-1
TGTGCCTGGTGCACAGGGGAAGGGACTGAAGCTTTCTTT
CAWCTGEGTEAFF
>.|.|TRBV29-1|TRBJ2-3
TGCAGCTTCCCAAGCCAGAGTACAGATACGCAGTATTTT
CSFPSQSTDTQYF
>.|.|TRBV7-8|TRBJ2-1
TGTGCCAGCAGCACCCGGAGGGGATACAATGAGCAGTTCTTC
CASSTRRGYNEQFF
>TRBD2|.|TRBV30|TRBJ2-7
TGTGCCTGTGATCCGGGACTAGCGGTTTCCTCCTACGAGCAGTACTTC
CACDPGLAVSSYEQYF
>TRBD1|few|TRBV29-1|TRBJ1-2
TGCAGCACGCGACCTTCGACAGGGGGAGGTGGCTACACCTTC
CSTRPSTGGGGYTF
>.|.|TRBV14|TRBJ2-3
TGTGCCAGCAGCCAAGATAGGATAGCCGTCGGGGATACGCAGTATTTT
CASSQDRIAVGDTQYF
>TRBD2|.|TRBV9|TRBJ2-5
TGTGCCAGCAGCGTCGACCAGACTAGCGCTCAGACCCAGTACTTC
CASSVDQTSAQTQYF
>.|.|TRBV15|TRBJ2-4
TGTGCCACCAGTAACTGGGGGGACTTTGGGGACATTCAGTACTTC
CATSNWGDFGDIQYF
>TRBD1|.|TRBV2|TRBJ1-2
TGTGCCAGCAGAGGACAGGCAAATAACTATGGCTACACCTTC
CASRGQANNYGYTF
>TRBD2|.|TRBV27|TRBJ2-2
TGTGCCAGCAGTTCACGACTAGCGGGACTCACCGGGGAGCTGTTTTTT
CASSSRLAGLTGELFF
>.|few|TRBV19|TRBJ2-3
TGTGCCAGTAGTGTCGACCGGGACACGGATACGCAGTATTTT
CASSVDRDTDTQYF
>.|.|TRBV6-5|TRBJ1-1
TGTGCCAGCAGGCCCGCTGGGGGCGAGGCTGAAGCTTTCTTT
CASRPAGGEAEAFF
>.|.|TRBV5-1|TRBJ1-2
TGCGCCAGCAGCTTGGAGGGTCCCCGAGATGGCTACACCTTC
CASSLEGPRDGYTF
>TRBD1|few|TRBV2|TRBJ2-1
TGTGCCAGCAGGGCGGACAGGGGCGAGGCAATCGAGCAGTTCTTC
CASRADRGEAIEQFF
>TRBD1|.|TRBV6-6|TRBJ1-2
TGTGCCAGCAGTTATCGATCCGGGACAGGGGCTAATGGCTACACCTTC
CASSYRSGTGANGYTF
>.|few|TRBV27|TRBJ2-3
TGTGCCAGCAGTTTATCAGGGTACGGGGGAACTAGCACAGATACGCAGTATTTT
CASSLSGYGGTSTDTQYF
>.|.|TRBV25-1|TRBJ2-3
TGTGCCAGCAGTGAATCACGCGACCTCGCAGATACGCAGTATTTT
CASSESRDLADTQYF
>.|few|TRBV11-2|TRBJ1-1
TGTGCCAGCAGCTTATGGTCCGAAGCTTTCTTT
CASSLWSEAFF
>TRBD2|.|TRBV7-9|TRBJ2-3
TGTGCCAGCAGCCAAAATCTAGCGGGAGATACGCAGTATTTT
CASSQNLAGDTQYF
>.|.|TRBV7-9|TRBJ2-5
TGTGCCAGCAGCTTAGAGGGTCAGAGGGGAGAGACCCAGTACTTC
CASSLEGQRGETQYF
>.|.|TRBV11-2|TRBJ2-7
TGTGCCAGCAGCTTATCTGGCGGTACCTACGAGCAGTACTTC
CASSLSGGTYEQYF
>TRBD2|.|TRBV7-6|TRBJ2-5
TGTGCCAGCAGCTTCGCAGCGGGAGGTGGATACCAAGAGACCCAGTACTTC
CASSFAAGGGYQETQYF
>.|.|TRBV4-2|TRBJ2-7
TGTGCCAGCAGCCAGACAGAGAACTCCTACGAGCAGTACTTC
CASSQTENSYEQYF
>.|.|TRBV7-6|TRBJ1-1
TGTGCCAGCAGCTTAGACCAGGGCGTATTCCTCTTT
CASSLDQGVFLF
>TRBD1|.|TRBV30|TRBJ2-7
TGTGCCTGGAGTCCCAAGGGACAGTACTACGAGCAGTACTTC
CAWSPKGQYYEQYF
>.|.|TRBV6-5|TRBJ1-1
TGTGCCAGCAGCCCGACCCAGGTCGCTGAAGCTTTCTTT
CASSPTQVAEAFF
>TRBD2|.|TRBV2|TRBJ2-4
TGTGCCAGCTTACTAGCGGGCCTAACCAAAAACATTCAGTACTTC
CASLLAGLTKNIQYF
>TRBD2|.|TRBV29-1|TRBJ2-7
TGCAGCGCCAAGCCGATAGCGGGAGTATCCTACGAGCAGTACTTC
CSAKPIAGVSYEQYF
>.|.|TRBV5-1|TRBJ2-7
TGCGCCAGCAGCCTTACGGCGGGACCCCTTCGGGAGCAGTACTTC
CASSLTAGPLREQYF
>TRBD2|.|TRBV30|TRBJ2-5
TGTGCCTGGGCGACAGCGGGAGCTGGAGAGACCCAGTACTTC
CAWATAGAGETQYF
>.|few|TRBV7-9|TRBJ2-7
TGTGCCAGCAGCTTCGTAGATTACGAGCAGTACTTC
CASSFVDYEQYF
>TRBD1|.|TRBV28|TRBJ2-7
TGTGCCAGCCTTCAGTCGGACAGGGGGACCTACGAGCAGTACTTC
CASLQSDRGTYEQYF
>.|.|TRBV5-6|TRBJ1-5
TGTGCCAGCAGCCGTCCGGGAGGAGGCAATCAGCCCCAGCATTTT
CASSRPGGGNQPQHF
>TRBD1|.|TRBV5-4|TRBJ2-7
TGTGCCAGCAGCACCGGGGGGACAGGGGGGTACGAGCAGTACTTC
CASSTGGTGGYEQYF
>.|.|TRBV6-5|TRBJ2-3
TGTGCCAGCAGTATCCAGGGGGGACGTACGCAGTATTTT
CASSIQGGRTQYF
>.|few|TRBV29-1|TRBJ2-1
TGCAGCGTCTCGAGAGCCTACAATGAGCAGTTCTTC
CSVSRAYNEQFF
>.|few|TRBV5-1|TRBJ2-5
TGCGCCAGCAGCTCAGTTTTAAGGGAGAGATCCCAGTACTTC
CASSSVLRERSQYF
>TRBD1|.|TRBV4-1|TRBJ2-1
TGCGCCAGCAGCCAAGTGGGACAGGCGACGGACAATGAGCAGTTCTTC
CASSQVGQATDNEQFF
>.|.|TRBV6-6|TRBJ1-1
TGTGCCATCAGTCCTGCCTCGGACACTGAAGCTTTCTTT
CAISPASDTEAFF
>.|once|TRBV7-2|TRBJ2-7
TGTGCCAGCAGCTTAAACGCCTACGAGCAGTACTTC
CASSLNAYEQYF
>TRBD1|.|TRBV10-3|TRBJ1-2
TGTGCCACCCGGGGACAGGGGCTCGATGGCTACACCTTC
CATRGQGLDGYTF
>.|.|TRBV2|TRBJ1-2
TGTGCCAGCAGTTCCGAAGCTAGAGTGTATGGCTACACCTTC
CASSSEARVYGYTF
>.|.|TRBV11-2|TRBJ2-1
TGTGCCAGCAGCTTTCAGGGAGGCATCTATGAGCAGTTCTTC
CASSFQGGIYEQFF
>.|.|TRBV28|TRBJ2-1
TGTGCCAGCAGTTTACTGGACAATGAGCAGTTCTTC
CASSLLDNEQFF
>.|.|TRBV29-1|TRBJ1-1
TGCAGCGTTGATCGAAAATTGACGATGACTGAAGCTTTCTTT
CSVDRKLTMTEAFF
>TRBD1|.|TRBV6-6|TRBJ1-1
TGTGCCAGCAGTTACCCGGGGACAGGATCATCTGAAGCTTTCTTT
CASSYPGTGSSEAFF
>TRBD2|.|TRBV6-5|TRBJ2-1
TGTGCCAGCAGTTATCTAAGGACTAGCGGGTACAATGAGCAGTTCTTC
CASSYLRTSGYNEQFF
>TRBD1|.|TRBV29-1|TRBJ1-1
TGCAGCGTTGACCGGACAGGGGGCAACACTGAAGCTTTCTTT
CSVDRTGGNTEAFF
>.|.|TRBV5-4|TRBJ2-7
TGTGCCAGCACTTCTTCGGGGGACTACGAGCAGTACTTC
CASTSSGDYEQYF
>.|.|TRBV7-2|TRBJ1-2
TGTGCCAGCAGCCGCTGGGACTCTACTGAAGGCTACACCTTC
CASSRWDSTEGYTF
>.|.|TRBV9|TRBJ2-2
TGTGCCAGCAGCGTAGACCTCTCCAACACCGGGGAGCTGTTTTTT
CASSVDLSNTGELFF